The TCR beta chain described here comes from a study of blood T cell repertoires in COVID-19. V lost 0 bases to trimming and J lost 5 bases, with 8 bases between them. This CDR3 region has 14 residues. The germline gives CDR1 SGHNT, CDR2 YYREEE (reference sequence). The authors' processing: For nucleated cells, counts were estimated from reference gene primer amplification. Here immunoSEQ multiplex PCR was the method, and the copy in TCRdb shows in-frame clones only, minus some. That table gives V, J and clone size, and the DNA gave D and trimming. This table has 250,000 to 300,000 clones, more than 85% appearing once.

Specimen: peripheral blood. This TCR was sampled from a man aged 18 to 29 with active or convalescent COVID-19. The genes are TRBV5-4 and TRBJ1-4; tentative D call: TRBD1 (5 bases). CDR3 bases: TGTGCCAGCAGCTTGGGACAGCGAAATGAAAAACTGTTTTTT. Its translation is CASSLGQRNEKLFF.